This T cell receptor (beta chain) was found in a study of blood T cell repertoires in COVID-19. Study-wide context: T cells, B-cell-depleted T cells, or PBMCs provided the cDNA or gDNA that served as material.

Germline loops: CDR1 SGHTA, CDR2 FQGTGA. V gave up 0 bases and J gave up 4 bases; unmatched junction bases: 7. The CDR3 has 16 residues. Sequenced by immunoSEQ multiplex PCR; TCRdb stores in-frame clones only, minus some. The sample records about 58,000 clones, 90% being singletons. Input material: peripheral blood. The rearrangement uses TRBV7-3 and TRBJ2-3; 7 bases align to TRBD2. The receptor was isolated from a man aged 55 to 70 with acute or convalescent COVID-19. CDR3 bases: TGTGCCAGCAGCTTAACGTTTTCGGCGGGGGCAGATACGCAGTATTTT. This codes for CASSLTFSAGADTQYF.